This T cell receptor beta chain was sequenced for a study of spatial heterogeneity in lung cancer. Study outcomes and limitations: In tumors, expanded intratumoral alpha and beta TCR counts tracked mutation counts.

TCRdb reprocessed the 5' RACE reads via MiXCR and lists one record per CDR3 protein. Of fewer than 11,000 distinct CDR3 sequences listed, approximately 8.1% were seen once; the top ten hold about 18%. The time point here: sample taken at primary tumor resection. This clonotype has a count of ten or more. Its antigen is unknown. The CDR3 is made up of 15 amino acids. CDR1 MGHRA and CDR2 YSYEKL come from the germline V gene. V gave up 1 base and J gave up 5 bases, with 11 bases separating them. The starting material was lung tumor tissue, obtained at surgery. The receptor was derived from a male donor with early-stage non-small cell lung cancer. The chain has TRBV4-1 and TRBJ1-4; unclear D gene. This CDR3 reads CASSQGHSVNEKLFF. The CDR3 DNA reads TGCGCCAGCAGCCAAGGTCACAGCGTGAATGAAAAACTGTTTTTT.